Below, 20 T cell receptor beta chains from the same sample are listed, as sequenced in a study of Graves' ophthalmopathy and Graves' hyperthyroidism. The study amplified TCR beta CDR3 regions using RNA transcripts. Second-round multiplex PCR came after a first-round RT-PCR that employed HTBI primers. TCRdb ran MiXCR on the multiplex PCR reads and lists one entry per CDR3 protein. This sample has some 200,000 distinct CDR3 sequences, with 25% to 35% found just once. The sequenced material came from peripheral blood. These receptors all stem from a man aged 50-59 years with Graves' ophthalmopathy.

The chain couples TRBV3-1 to TRBJ2-7; maybe TRBD2 (6 bases). The CDR3 contains 10 residues. Germline V gene lookup returns CDR1 LGHDT and CDR2 YNNKEL (reference sequence). The CDR3 loop is CTGGSHEQYF. The CDR3 DNA reads TGTACCGGGGGATCTCACGAGCAGTACTTC.

The chain carries TRBV27 and TRBJ1-6; no definite D call. The CDR3 spans 15 residues. V lost 1 base and J 6 bases, leaving 10 bases between the germline ends. Germline V gene lookup returns CDR1 MNHEY and CDR2 SMNVEV (reference sequence). The CDR3 region has the DNA TGTGCCAGCAGTTTATTTCCAGTGGGTAATTCACCCCTCCACTTT. It is translated as CASSLFPVGNSPLHF.

This chain connects TRBV6-1 to TRBJ1-3; D gene unclear. The CDR3 runs to 13 residues. Trimming removed 8 bases from V and 1 base from J, with 9 bases in between. The V gene's germline CDR1 is MNHNS and CDR2 SASEGT. The CDR3 bases are TGTGCCAGCGCAGTGGTGTCTGGAAACACCATATATTTT. Translation gives CASAVVSGNTIYF.

This sequence joins TRBV6-5 and TRBJ2-7; 7 bases map to TRBD1. J gave up 4 bases and V 2 bases, and 8 bases lay outside the gene matches. The germline CDR1 and CDR2 sequences are MNHEY and SVGAGI. This CDR3 has 15 residues. The DNA of the CDR3 is TGTGCCAGCAGTTACGGGGGCCCAGGGGGTTACGAGCAGTACTTC. This gives the protein CASSYGGPGGYEQYF.

The CDR3 loop is CASSFTLAAASYEQYF. The CDR3 nucleotides are TGTGCCAGCAGCTTTACCCTGGCGGCAGCGTCCTACGAGCAGTACTTC. The rearrangement uses TRBV11-2 and TRBJ2-7; D is uncertain. V gave up 3 bases and J gave up 1 base, with 16 bases separating them. Germline values: CDR1 SGHAT, CDR2 FQNNGV. This CDR3 is built from 16 residues.

This chain joins TRBV6-2 or TRBV6-3 and TRBJ2-7; 7 bases fit TRBD1. The CDR3 sequence is 13 residues long. Per the germline V gene, CDR1 is MNHEY and CDR2 is SVGEGT. Trimming took 7 bases from V and 2 from J; bases not matched to a gene: 5. The CDR3 protein is CASIRQGPYEQYF. The CDR3 region has the DNA TGTGCCAGCATCCGACAGGGACCCTACGAGCAGTACTTC.

This clonotype came up many times. The CDR3 DNA sequence: TGCAGTGCTAGAAGCGCTGAGACAGCGAATTCACCCCTCCACTTT. The encoded protein is CSARSAETANSPLHF. This chain links TRBV20-1 with TRBJ1-6; weak D call: TRBD1 (5 bases). CDR3 length: 15 residues. Germline lookup yields CDR1 DFQATT and CDR2 SNEGSKA (reference sequence). Trimming shortened V by 2 bases and J by 7 bases, and 15 bases separated the two germline ends.

This clonotype has ten or more counts. V gene TRBV29-1 combines with J gene TRBJ2-5; no definite D call. CDR3 length: 12 residues. CDR1 is SQVTM and CDR2 is ANQGSEA in the germline V gene. Trimming cost V 5 bases and J 7 bases, with 14 bases left between them. The DNA for the CDR3 is TGCAGCGTTCTTGAAAATGTGGTGACCCAGTACTTC. Its protein product is CSVLENVVTQYF.

The sample holds many counts of this clonotype. An end of the junction differs from the germline gene, which may be a read error. The V and J genes are TRBV28 and TRBJ2-5; TRBD1 aligns across 9 bases. There are 14 residues in the CDR3. Germline CDR1 and CDR2: MDHEN and SYDVKM. The CDR3 DNA reads TGTGCCGGCAGGAATACAGGGGGCGGGGAGACCCAGTACTTC. Its protein product is CAGRNTGGGETQYF.

This clonotype was counted at least ten times. V is TRBV29-1 and J is TRBJ2-5; 14 bases align to TRBD2. The CDR3 contains 13 residues. Germline CDR1 SQVTM, CDR2 ANQGSEA. J was trimmed by 5 bases and V by 7 bases; bases with no gene match: 3. CDR3 DNA sequence: TGCAGCGCTAGGACTAGCGGGAGGGAGACCCAGTACTTC. Translated, it gives CSARTSGRETQYF.

For the CDR3, the DNA is TGTGCCAGCAGATCCGGGGGGGTGCAGACCCAGTACTTC. Its protein product is CASRSGGVQTQYF. The gene calls are TRBV28 and TRBJ2-5, with TRBD2 matching 8 bases. The CDR3 spans 13 residues. Germline-derived CDR1 and CDR2 are MDHEN and SYDVKM. V was clipped by 6 bases and J by 6 bases; unmatched bases: 6.

This chain joins TRBV6-2 or TRBV6-3 and TRBJ2-2; tentative D call: TRBD1 (6 bases). The V end was cut by 5 bases, the J end by 4 bases, with 14 bases between. Germline-derived CDR1 and CDR2 are MNHEY and SVGEGT. The CDR3 runs to 15 residues. The CDR3 loop reads CASSIQGGSTGELFF. The CDR3 DNA follows: TGTGCCAGCAGTATACAGGGTGGAAGCACCGGGGAGCTGTTTTTT.

This clonotype was recorded at least ten times. This chain links TRBV6-5 with TRBJ2-7, with D possibly TRBD2 on 6 matching bases. The CDR3 is made up of 15 amino acids. The V end lost 2 bases, the J end lost 2 bases, and 13 bases lay between the germline ends. The germline V gene has CDR1 MNHEY and CDR2 SVGAGI. This chain's CDR3 is CASSYRGSGPYEQYF. CDR3 coding DNA: TGTGCCAGCAGTTACAGAGGTAGCGGACCCTACGAGCAGTACTTC.

This clonotype was observed at least ten times. This sequence joins TRBV6-1 and TRBJ2-7, with 8 bases lining up with TRBD2. The CDR3 extends over 15 amino acids. The ends lost 1 base at V and 2 bases at J; junction bases unmatched: 4. Germline CDR1 and CDR2: MNHNS and SASEGT. The DNA for the CDR3 is TGTGCCAGCAGTGAAGTGGTAGCGGGAACCTACGAGCAGTACTTC. Translating gives CASSEVVAGTYEQYF.

This clonotype turned up a few times. The chain recombines TRBV5-1 with TRBJ2-5; the D gene is possibly TRBD1 (6 bases). Looked up from germline, CDR1 is SGHRS and CDR2 is YFSETQ. V was shortened by 5 bases and J by 2 bases, with 16 bases between the two germline ends. The CDR3 consists of 15 residues. CDR3 sequence reads: CASSYWDTRQETQYF. CDR3 nucleotides: TGCGCCAGCAGTTATTGGGACACTCGGCAAGAGACCCAGTACTTC.

The rearrangement uses TRBV11-2 and TRBJ1-3, with a weak D call TRBD1 (5 bases). Germline assignment: CDR1 SGHAT and CDR2 FQNNGV. Trimming removed 5 bases at V and 4 bases at J, with 21 bases between. The CDR3 extends over 17 amino acids. This chain's CDR3 is CASSPPLGPGPGNTIYF. The CDR3 coding sequence is TGTGCCAGCAGCCCCCCCTTAGGGCCAGGGCCCGGAAACACCATATATTTT.

This clonotype was found many times. The chain recombines TRBV6-2 or TRBV6-3 with TRBJ2-5; weak D call: TRBD1 (5 bases). CDR1 MNHEY and CDR2 SVGEGT come from the germline V gene. The CDR3 consists of 16 residues. Deletions cut 2 bases from V and 1 base from J, with 14 bases between. This chain's CDR3 is CASSYVRVRAQETQYF. In DNA form, the CDR3 reads TGTGCCAGCAGTTACGTCAGGGTGAGAGCCCAAGAGACCCAGTACTTC.

This clonotype was picked up many times. This rearrangement joins TRBV2 to TRBJ2-6; D is unclear. Per the germline V gene, CDR1 is SNHLY and CDR2 is FYNNEI. Trimming shortened V by 1 base and J by 0 bases, and 10 bases separated the two germline ends. There are 17 residues in the CDR3. Here the CDR3 DNA reads TGTGCCAGCAGTGAAGATTGGCTTATCTCTGGGGCCAACGTCCTGACTTTC. Its translation is CASSEDWLISGANVLTF. The whole variable domain, remainder taken from reference TRBV2 and TRBJ2-6, is EPEVTQTPSHQVTQMGQEVILRCVPISNHLYFYWYRQILGQKVEFLVSFYNNEISEKSEIFDDQFSVERPDGSNFTLKIRSTKLEDSAMYFCASSEDWLISGANVLTFGAGSRLTVL.

The chain's CDR3 is CASSLYSAGELFF. The CDR3 DNA reads as TGTGCCAGCAGCTTATATAGCGCCGGGGAGCTGTTTTTT. The rearrangement joins TRBV7-3 to TRBJ2-2, with a possible D match to TRBD2 (5 bases). The germline V gene has CDR1 SGHTA and CDR2 FQGTGA. V was cut by 2 bases and J by 6 bases, with 7 bases left in between. The CDR3 runs to 13 residues.

In its sample, this clonotype was seen many times. The chain recombines TRBV6-5 with TRBJ2-7, with TRBD1 matching over 10 bases. This CDR3 is built from 16 residues. Germline CDR1 and CDR2: MNHEY and SVGAGI. The J segment lost 2 bases and the V segment lost 0 bases, leaving 4 bases of the junction unmatched. The CDR3 here is CASSYSGTGEPYEQYF. Here the CDR3 DNA reads TGTGCCAGCAGTTACTCCGGGACAGGGGAACCCTACGAGCAGTACTTC.